This TCR beta chain is from a study of T cells in Graves' hyperthyroidism and ophthalmopathy. This clonotype was observed a few times. The antigen is not known. It was RNA transcripts that yielded the amplified TCR beta CDR3 regions. A first-round RT-PCR of the TCR CDR3 used the HTBI primer set. TCRdb analysed the multiplex PCR reads with MiXCR anew, one entry per CDR3 protein. The repertoire holds 500,000 to 550,000 distinct CDR3 sequences, with roughly 20% as singletons. General observations from the study: Blood shared most expanded thyroid clonotypes above 0.001.

A lack of ophthalmopathy progression within 18 months defined stable Graves' hyperthyroidism. Each diagnosis drew on symptoms, thyroxine, TRAb, thyroid ultrasound and orbital computed tomography findings. Isolation of PBMCs was performed on 10 ml fresh peripheral blood. Germline CDR1 reads MNHNS; CDR2 reads SASEGT. CDR3 length: 13 residues. Trimming took 6 bases from V and 8 from J, leaving 17 bases between them. The chain couples TRBV6-1 to TRBJ2-7; a weak D match, TRBD2 (5 bases). What was sequenced was blood. This clonotype originated in a man aged 18 to 29 with Graves' hyperthyroidism. CDR3 DNA: TGTGCCAGCAGCCAAAGCGGTGTTGGAAAGCAGTACTTC. Its translation is CASSQSGVGKQYF.